This entry concerns a single T cell receptor beta chain. Sequenced by immunoSEQ multiplex PCR; TCRdb stores in-frame clones only, minus some. The sample carries roughly 69,000 clones, 90% to 95% recorded once. This CDR3 comprises 14 residues. V lost 1 base and J lost 7, with 11 bases in between. The germline V gene has CDR1 SGHNT and CDR2 YYREEE (reference sequence). The data were obtained in a study of OX40 agonist ivuxolimab in advanced cancers. Looking at the study overall: Two patients with cutaneous melanoma and one with hepatocellular carcinoma, three in total, showed partial responses.

The sequence was collected from an adult with an advanced solid tumor such as melanoma, head and neck, liver or kidney cancer. The V gene is TRBV5-4, the J gene TRBJ2-2; D perhaps matches TRBD2 (5 bases). The material sequenced was CD4+ or CD8+ T cells sorted from blood, taken in a trial of the OX40 agonist ivuxolimab. CDR3 protein: CASSLRDVIGELFF. In DNA form, the CDR3 reads TGTGCCAGCAGCTTGCGGGATGTGATCGGGGAGCTGTTTTTT. Variable domain in full (rest from reference TRBV5-4 and TRBJ2-2): ETGVTQSPTHLIKTRGQQVTLRCSSQSGHNTVSWYQQALGQGPQFIFQYYREEENGRGNFPPRFSGLQFPNYSSELNVNALELDDSALYLCASSLRDVIGELFFGEGSRLTVL.